Included here is one T cell receptor beta chain sequence, with context. These data come from a study of shared T cell receptors in the human thymus. The method was immunoSEQ multiplex PCR; TCRdb's version includes in-frame clones alone and lacks a portion of them. The sample carries 63,000 or so clones, roughly 96% recorded once. Germline loops: CDR1 MNHNY, CDR2 SVGAGI (reference sequence). The V gene end was trimmed by 0 bases and the J gene end by 2 bases; junction bases not matched to a gene: 5. The CDR3 is 16 residues long. Sequencing was carried out using thymocytes. The chain has TRBV6-6 and TRBJ2-3, with 7 bases aligning to TRBD1. The receptor was isolated from a human donor. DNA of the CDR3: TGTGCCAGCAGTTACTCGAACGGACAGGACACAGATACGCAGTATTTT. This encodes CASSYSNGQDTDTQYF.